The clone carrying this T cell receptor (beta chain) is a singleton in its sample. The data are from a study of blood T cells in healthy people across ages. A second PCR, run for roughly 7 to 12 cycles, used a sample-barcoded 5' primer plus a J-beta primer mix. TCRdb independently ran MiXCR on the 5' RACE reads; one entry per CDR3 protein. The table lists about 580,000 distinct CDR3 sequences, 47% of them singletons. This CDR3 has 16 residues. V shed 2 bases and J 1 base; nucleotides not matched to a gene: 6. Germline CDR1 DFQATT, CDR2 SNEGSKA (reference sequence). The TCR was taken from a man older than 75 in good health. The material sequenced was blood. The rearrangement joins TRBV20-1 to TRBJ2-5, with 11 nucleotides matching TRBD2. The CDR3 reads CSARPRTSGFQETQYF. DNA of the CDR3: TGCAGTGCTAGACCCCGGACTAGCGGGTTCCAAGAGACCCAGTACTTC.